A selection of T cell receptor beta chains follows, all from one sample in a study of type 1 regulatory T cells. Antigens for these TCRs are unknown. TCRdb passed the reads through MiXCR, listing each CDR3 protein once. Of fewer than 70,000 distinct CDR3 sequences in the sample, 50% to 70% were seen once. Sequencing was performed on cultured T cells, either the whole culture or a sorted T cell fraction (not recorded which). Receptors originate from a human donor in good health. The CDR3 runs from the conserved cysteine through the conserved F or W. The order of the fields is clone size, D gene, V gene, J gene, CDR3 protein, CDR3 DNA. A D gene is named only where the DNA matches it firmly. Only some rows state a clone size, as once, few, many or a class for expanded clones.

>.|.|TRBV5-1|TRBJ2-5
CASSLVFAETQYF
TGCGCCAGCAGCTTAGTGTTCGCCGAGACCCAGTACTTC
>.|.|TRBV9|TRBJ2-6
CASSVDAYDAGANVLTF
TGTGCCAGCAGCGTAGATGCCTACGACGCTGGGGCCAACGTCCTGACTTTC
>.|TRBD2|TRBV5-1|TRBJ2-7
CASSPRTSGYEQYF
TGCGCCAGCAGCCCAAGGACTAGCGGCTACGAGCAGTACTTC
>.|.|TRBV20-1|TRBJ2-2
CSAGTRNTGELFF
TGCAGTGCCGGGACCCGAAACACCGGGGAGCTGTTTTTT
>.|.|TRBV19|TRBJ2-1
CASSPLNNEQFF
TGTGCCAGTAGTCCCCTCAACAATGAGCAGTTCTTC
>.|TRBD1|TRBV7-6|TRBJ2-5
CASRGTVQETQYF
TGTGCCAGCAGAGGGACAGTCCAAGAGACCCAGTACTTC
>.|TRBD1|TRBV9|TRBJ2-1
CASSVSGQGYNEQFF
TGTGCCAGCAGCGTAAGCGGACAGGGATACAATGAGCAGTTCTTC
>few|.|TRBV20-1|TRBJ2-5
CSAPEFRGAGETQYF
TGCAGTGCACCGGAATTTCGGGGCGCCGGAGAGACCCAGTACTTC
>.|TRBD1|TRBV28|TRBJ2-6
CASRGDRGPYSGANVLTF
TGTGCCAGCAGAGGCGACAGGGGGCCTTACTCTGGGGCCAACGTCCTGACTTTC
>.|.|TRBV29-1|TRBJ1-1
CSARQSRDTEAFF
TGCAGCGCACGACAGAGTCGGGACACTGAAGCTTTCTTT
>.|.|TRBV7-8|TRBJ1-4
CASSLQPGRNEKLFF
TGTGCCAGCAGCCTTCAGCCGGGACGGAATGAAAAACTGTTTTTT
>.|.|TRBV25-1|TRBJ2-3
CASSEFEADTQYF
TGTGCCAGCAGTGAATTTGAGGCAGATACGCAGTATTTT
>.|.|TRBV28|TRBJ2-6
CASSLTGSGANVLTF
TGTGCCAGCAGTCTCACAGGGTCTGGGGCCAACGTCCTGACTTTC
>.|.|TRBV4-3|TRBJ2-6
CASSQGQSGANVLTF
TGCGCCAGCAGCCAAGGACAGTCTGGAGCCAACGTCCTGACTTTC
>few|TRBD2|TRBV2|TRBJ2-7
CASSGTSGQYYEQYF
TGTGCCAGCAGTGGGACTAGCGGGCAGTACTACGAGCAGTACTTC
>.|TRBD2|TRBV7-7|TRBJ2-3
CASSQTSERTDTQYF
TGTGCCAGCAGCCAGACTAGCGAACGCACAGATACGCAGTATTTT
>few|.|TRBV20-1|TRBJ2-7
CSARSIQALEVEQYF
TGCAGTGCTAGAAGTATCCAGGCCCTGGAGGTAGAGCAGTACTTC
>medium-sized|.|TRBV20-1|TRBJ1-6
CSARFRGGGYSPLHF
TGCAGTGCTAGATTCCGCGGTGGAGGATATTCACCCCTCCACTTT
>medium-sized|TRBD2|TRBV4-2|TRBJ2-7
CASSLTGGMREQYF
TGTGCCAGCAGCTTAACGGGGGGGATGAGGGAGCAGTACTTC
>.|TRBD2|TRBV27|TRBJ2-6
CASSQSGLADSGANVLTF
TGTGCCAGCAGTCAATCGGGACTAGCGGACTCTGGGGCCAACGTCCTGACTTTC
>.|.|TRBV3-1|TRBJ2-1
CASSRNKAGPSYNEQFF
TGTGCCAGCAGCCGAAACAAGGCGGGACCCTCCTACAATGAGCAGTTCTTC
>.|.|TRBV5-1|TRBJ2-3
CASSLRGVAADTQYF
TGCGCCAGCAGCTTGAGGGGCGTCGCCGCAGATACGCAGTATTTT
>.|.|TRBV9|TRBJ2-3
CASSPGTWTPDTQYF
TGTGCCAGCAGCCCGGGGACTTGGACGCCAGATACGCAGTATTTT
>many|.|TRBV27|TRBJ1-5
CASSSGAQGNQPQHF
TGTGCCAGCAGTTCGGGGGCTCAAGGGAATCAGCCCCAGCATTTT
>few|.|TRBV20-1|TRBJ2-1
CSAIRKSSYNEQFF
TGCAGTGCTATCCGAAAATCCTCCTACAATGAGCAGTTCTTC
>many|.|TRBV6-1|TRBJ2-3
CASKPFSSTDTQYF
TGTGCCAGCAAACCCTTCTCTAGCACAGATACGCAGTATTTT
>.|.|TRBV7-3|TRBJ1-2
CASSQGGNYGYTF
TGTGCCAGCAGCCAAGGCGGCAACTATGGCTACACCTTC
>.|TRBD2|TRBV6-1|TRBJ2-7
CASSERLSGSVSYEQYF
TGTGCCAGCAGTGAACGCCTTAGCGGGAGTGTATCCTACGAGCAGTACTTC
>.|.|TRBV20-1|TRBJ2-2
CSARRGNDGELFF
TGCAGTGCTAGAAGAGGGAACGACGGGGAGCTGTTTTTT
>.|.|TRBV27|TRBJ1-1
CASSLGVHTEAFF
TGTGCCAGCAGTTTAGGGGTCCACACTGAAGCTTTCTTT
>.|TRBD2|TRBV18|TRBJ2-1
CASSLRTSGSNEQFF
TGTGCCAGCTCACTTCGGACTAGCGGGAGCAATGAGCAGTTCTTC
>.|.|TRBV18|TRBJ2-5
CASSPAGAHETQYF
TGTGCCAGCTCACCGGCAGGGGCCCATGAGACCCAGTACTTC
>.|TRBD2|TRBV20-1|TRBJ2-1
CSAIRPGLAYNEQFF
TGCAGTGCTATTCGTCCGGGACTAGCGTACAATGAGCAGTTCTTC
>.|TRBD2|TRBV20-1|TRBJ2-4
CSAQPGLAGEAKNIQYF
TGCAGTGCTCAACCGGGACTAGCGGGAGAAGCCAAAAACATTCAGTACTTC
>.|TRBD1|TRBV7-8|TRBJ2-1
CASSPIRGARGINNEQFF
TGTGCCAGCAGCCCCATCCGGGGAGCCAGGGGGATCAACAATGAGCAGTTCTTC
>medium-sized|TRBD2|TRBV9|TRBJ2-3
CASSGLAGGPTDTQYF
TGTGCCAGCAGCGGTTTAGCGGGAGGCCCCACAGATACGCAGTATTTT
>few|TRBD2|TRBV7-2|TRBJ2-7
CASSLRSGEPRYEQYF
TGTGCCAGCAGCTTAAGGAGCGGGGAGCCGAGATACGAGCAGTACTTC
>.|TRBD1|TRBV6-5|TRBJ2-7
CASSYSGTGENYEQYF
TGTGCCAGCAGTTACTCGGGAACAGGGGAGAATTACGAGCAGTACTTC
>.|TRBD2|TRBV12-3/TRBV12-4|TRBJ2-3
CARSTPGLAVVTQYF
TGTGCCAGATCTACTCCGGGACTAGCGGTGGTTACGCAGTATTTT
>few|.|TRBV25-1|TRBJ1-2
CASSLTGNYGYTF
TGTGCCAGCAGTTTGACAGGCAACTATGGCTACACCTTC